Listed here are 16 T cell receptor beta chains from one sample, sequenced in a study of graft-versus-host responses after intestinal transplantation. Their antigen targets remain unknown. Profiled with immunoSEQ multiplex PCR; TCRdb holds only in-frame clones, not every one. The sample yields fewer than 80,000 clones, more than 85% seen once. Specimen: unstimulated CD8+ T cells sorted from spleen or lymph node cells, collected before transplant. These receptors were collected from a human donor who was the organ donor for an intestinal transplant.

This clone was counted a single time. V and J are TRBV4-1 and TRBJ2-1; possible D gene TRBD2, 7 bases. V lost 2 bases, J lost 2 bases, and 13 bases lay in between. Looked up from germline, CDR1 is MGHRA and CDR2 is YSYEKL. This CDR3 comprises 16 residues. CDR3 DNA: TGCGCCAGCAGCCAAACTAAAGGGGGGGCCTACAATGAGCAGTTCTTC. It codes for CASSQTKGGAYNEQFF.

The chain has TRBV9 and TRBJ2-7; 8 positions match TRBD1. Germline V gene sequence: CDR1 SGDLS, CDR2 YYNGEE. The CDR3 extends over 11 amino acids. V lost 7 bases to trimming and J lost 6 bases; unmatched junction nucleotides: 3. The chain's CDR3 is CASGTGGEQYF. The CDR3 region has the DNA TGTGCCAGCGGTACAGGGGGCGAGCAGTACTTC.

The gene calls are TRBV29-1 and TRBJ2-1; D not certain. The length of the CDR3 is 12 residues. Germline values: CDR1 SQVTM, CDR2 ANQGSEA. V gave up 3 bases and J gave up 9 bases, with 12 bases separating them. CDR3 nucleotides: TGCAGCGTTGATAGGCTGGCGGTTGAGCAGTTCTTC. Translation: CSVDRLAVEQFF.

V gene TRBV6-5 combines with J gene TRBJ2-7; 7 nucleotides line up with TRBD2. CDR1 is MNHEY, CDR2 SVGAGI, per germline. V shed 10 bases, J shed 4 bases, and the junction held 10 bases outside the gene matches. The CDR3 is 13 residues long. Here the CDR3 DNA reads TGTGCCATCAGGGAGCGGGAACCTTACGAGCAGTACTTC. Its protein is CAIREREPYEQYF.

The chain couples TRBV7-8 to TRBJ2-3; 10 bases align to TRBD2. CDR1 and CDR2 (germline): SGHVS, FQNEAQ. Trimming removed 0 bases from V and 5 bases from J; junction bases left unmatched: 11. This CDR3 spans 18 amino acids. The CDR3 coding sequence is TGTGCCAGCAGCTTAGCGCTACAGCGGGAGGGCCAAAGAGATACGCAGTATTTT. This sequence encodes CASSLALQREGQRDTQYF.

In this sample, this clone turned up a few times. This sequence joins TRBV27 and TRBJ2-7; 9 bases fit TRBD1. Germline trimming cut 0 bases from V and 3 bases from J; bases unmatched to any gene: 6. Germline CDR1 MNHEY, CDR2 SMNVEV (reference sequence). The CDR3 sequence is 16 residues long. The CDR3 nucleotides read TGTGCCAGCAGTTTATCCCGGGACAGGGACATCTACGAGCAGTACTTC. Its protein product is CASSLSRDRDIYEQYF.

The V and J genes are TRBV5-6 and TRBJ2-3; TRBD2 is a possible D gene (5 bases). CDR1 SGHDT and CDR2 YYEEEE come from the germline V gene. The CDR3 runs to 15 residues. Trimming stripped 2 bases from V and 0 bases from J, with 10 bases between. CDR3 DNA sequence: TGTGCCAGCAGCTTCGGGATGATTAGCACAGATACGCAGTATTTT. Translated: CASSFGMISTDTQYF.

This sequence joins TRBV18 and TRBJ2-2; 10 positions match TRBD2. The CDR3 sequence is 21 residues long. Germline-derived CDR1 and CDR2 are KGHSH and LQKENI. V gave up 3 bases and J gave up 4 bases; unmatched junction bases: 20. CDR3 region: CASSPDVSGRPCNCVTGELFF. The CDR3 DNA reads TGTGCCAGCTCACCCGACGTTAGCGGGAGGCCCTGTAACTGTGTCACCGGGGAGCTGTTTTTT.

The V gene is TRBV27, the J gene TRBJ2-7; perhaps TRBD2 as D (5 bases). Trimming pared 4 bases from V and 3 bases from J, leaving 10 bases between. The CDR3 extends over 13 amino acids. In germline, CDR1 is MNHEY, CDR2 SMNVEV (reference sequence). Here the CDR3 reads CASSYRSGYEQYF. The CDR3 nucleotides read TGTGCCAGCAGTTATCGGAGCGGCTACGAGCAGTACTTC.

The V and J genes are TRBV5-8 and TRBJ1-4, with 9 nucleotides matching TRBD1. The trim removed 0 bases at V and 10 bases at J, leaving 13 bases unmatched. Germline V gene data show CDR1 as SGHTS and CDR2 as YDEGEE. The CDR3 contains 17 residues. The CDR3 nucleotides are TGTGCCAGCAGCTTGGGGTACAGGACAGGGGAGCGTGGAAAACTGTTTTTT. It is translated as CASSLGYRTGERGKLFF. The whole variable domain, filled in from reference TRBV5-8 and TRBJ1-4, reads EAGVTQSPTHLIKTRGQQATLRCSPISGHTSVYWYQQALGLGLQFLLWYDEGEERNRGNFPPRFSGRQFPNYSSELNVNALELEDSALYLCASSLGYRTGERGKLFFGSGTQLSVL.

The V and J genes are TRBV4-2 and TRBJ1-5; 8 bases are shared with TRBD1. With 0 bases clipped from V and 6 bases from J, the junction kept 4 bases outside the gene matches. CDR3 size: 15 residues. The germline gives CDR1 LGHNA, CDR2 YNFKEQ. CDR3 sequence: CASSQEFRGLQPQHF. CDR3 DNA: TGTGCCAGCAGCCAAGAATTCAGGGGGCTTCAGCCCCAGCATTTT.

The rearrangement joins TRBV7-9 to TRBJ1-2; D unresolved. The CDR3 loop spans 13 amino acids. Germline values: CDR1 SEHNR, CDR2 FQNEAQ (reference sequence). V lost 5 bases and J 5 bases, leaving 12 bases between the germline ends. CDR3 loop: CASSPDGEYGYTF. DNA of the CDR3: TGTGCCAGCAGCCCTGATGGAGAGTATGGCTACACCTTC.

The rearrangement joins TRBV25-1 to TRBJ2-3; 7 nucleotides line up with TRBD1. This CDR3 region has 16 residues. Germline values: CDR1 MGHDK, CDR2 SYGVNS. After removal of 5 bases from V and 0 bases from J, the junction contained 8 bases not matched to a gene. CDR3 DNA sequence: TGTGCCAGCAGTAAGACAGGGCGAACTAGCACAGATACGCAGTATTTT. Translation gives CASSKTGRTSTDTQYF.

The chain carries TRBV6-5 and TRBJ2-1; possibly TRBD1 for D (5 bases). This CDR3 has 15 amino acids. Germline values: CDR1 MNHEY, CDR2 SVGAGI. V was trimmed by 7 bases and J by 2 bases, leaving 15 bases between them. The CDR3 coding sequence is TGTGCCAGCAACCCCCTGACAGACCCCTACAATGAGCAGTTCTTC. This gives the protein CASNPLTDPYNEQFF.

The V gene is TRBV6-6, the J gene TRBJ2-1, with 8 positions matching TRBD1. CDR3 length: 16 amino acids. The V and J ends lost 3 bases and 3 bases, in that order; junction bases with no gene match: 7. Germline lookup yields CDR1 MNHNY and CDR2 SVGAGI (reference sequence). The CDR3 loop is CASSYLSGQGYNEQFF. The CDR3 DNA sequence: TGTGCCAGCAGTTATTTGTCAGGACAGGGCTACAATGAGCAGTTCTTC.

The J gene is TRBJ1-1, the V gene TRBV19, with D unclear. CDR1 is LNHDA and CDR2 is SQIVND in the germline V gene (reference sequence). Trimming removed 5 bases from V and 4 bases from J, with 8 bases in between. The CDR3 runs to 12 residues. The chain's CDR3 is CASSQRVTEAFF. DNA for the CDR3: TGTGCCAGTAGTCAGAGGGTCACTGAAGCTTTCTTT.